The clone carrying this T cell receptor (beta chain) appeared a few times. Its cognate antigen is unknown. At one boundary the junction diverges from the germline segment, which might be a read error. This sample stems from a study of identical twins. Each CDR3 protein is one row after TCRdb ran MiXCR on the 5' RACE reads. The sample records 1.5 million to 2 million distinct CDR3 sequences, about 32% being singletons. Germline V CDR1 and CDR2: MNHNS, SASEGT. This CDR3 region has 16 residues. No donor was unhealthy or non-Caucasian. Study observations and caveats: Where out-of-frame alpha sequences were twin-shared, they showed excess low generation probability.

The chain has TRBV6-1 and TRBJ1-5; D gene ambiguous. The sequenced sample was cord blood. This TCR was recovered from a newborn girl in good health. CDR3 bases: TGTGCCAGCAGTAAAGCCTCAGGTTATAGCAATCAGCCCCAGCATTTT. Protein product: CASSKASGYSNQPQHF.